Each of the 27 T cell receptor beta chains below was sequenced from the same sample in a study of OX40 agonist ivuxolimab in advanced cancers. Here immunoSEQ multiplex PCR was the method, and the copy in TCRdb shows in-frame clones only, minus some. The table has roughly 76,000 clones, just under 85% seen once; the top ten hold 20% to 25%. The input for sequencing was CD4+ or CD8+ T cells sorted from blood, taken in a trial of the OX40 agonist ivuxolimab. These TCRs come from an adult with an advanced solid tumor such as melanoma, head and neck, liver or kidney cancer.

The CDR3 DNA follows: TGTGCCTGGAGTGCCGGACAGGGGGCTGGAAACACCATATATTTT. This gives the protein CAWSAGQGAGNTIYF. This chain links TRBV30 with TRBJ1-3, with TRBD1 matching 10 bases. Looked up from germline, CDR1 is GTSNPN and CDR2 is SVGIG (reference sequence). This CDR3 has 15 residues. Unmatched junction bases numbered 2, after V lost 1 base and J lost 2 bases.

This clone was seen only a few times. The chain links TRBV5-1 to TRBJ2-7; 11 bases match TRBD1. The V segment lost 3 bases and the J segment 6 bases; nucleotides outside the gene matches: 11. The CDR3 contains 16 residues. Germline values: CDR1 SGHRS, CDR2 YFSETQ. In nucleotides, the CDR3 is TGCGCCAGCAGCTCGACGAGACCGGGACAGGGGGGCGAGCAGTACTTC. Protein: CASSSTRPGQGGEQYF. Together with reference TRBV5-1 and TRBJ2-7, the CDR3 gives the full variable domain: KAGVTQTPRYLIKTRGQQVTLSCSPISGHRSVSWYQQTPGQGLQFLFEYFSETQRNKGNFPGRFSGRQFSNSRSEMNVSTLELGDSALYLCASSSTRPGQGGEQYFGPGTRLTVT.

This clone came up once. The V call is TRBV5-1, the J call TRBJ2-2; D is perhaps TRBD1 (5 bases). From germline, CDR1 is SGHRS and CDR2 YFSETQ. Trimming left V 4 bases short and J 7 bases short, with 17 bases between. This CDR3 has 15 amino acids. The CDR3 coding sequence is TGCGCCAGCAGCCCTTCAGGGTATTCGATCGGGGAGCTGTTTTTT. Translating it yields CASSPSGYSIGELFF.

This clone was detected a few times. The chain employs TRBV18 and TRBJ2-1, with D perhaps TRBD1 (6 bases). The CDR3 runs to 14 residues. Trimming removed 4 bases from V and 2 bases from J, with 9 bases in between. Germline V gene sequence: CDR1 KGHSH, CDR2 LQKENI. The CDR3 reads CASSQGETYNEQFF. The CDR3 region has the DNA TGTGCCAGCTCACAGGGGGAAACCTACAATGAGCAGTTCTTC. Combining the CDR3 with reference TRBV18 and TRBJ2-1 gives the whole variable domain NAGVMQNPRHLVRRRGQEARLRCSPMKGHSHVYWYRQLPEEGLKFMVYLQKENIIDESGMPKERFSAEFPKEGPSILRIQQVVRGDSAAYFCASSQGETYNEQFFGPGTRLTVL.

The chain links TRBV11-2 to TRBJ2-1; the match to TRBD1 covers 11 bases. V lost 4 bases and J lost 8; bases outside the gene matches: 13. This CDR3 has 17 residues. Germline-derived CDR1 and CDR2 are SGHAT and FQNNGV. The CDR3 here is CASSYWTGGRGGDEQFF. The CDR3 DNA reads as TGTGCCAGCAGCTATTGGACAGGGGGCCGTGGTGGCGATGAGCAGTTCTTC.

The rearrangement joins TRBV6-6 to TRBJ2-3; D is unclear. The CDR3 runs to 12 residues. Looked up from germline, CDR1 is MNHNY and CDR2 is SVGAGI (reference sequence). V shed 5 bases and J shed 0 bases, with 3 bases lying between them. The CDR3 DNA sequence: TGTGCCAGCAGTAGAAGCACAGATACGCAGTATTTT. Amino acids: CASSRSTDTQYF.

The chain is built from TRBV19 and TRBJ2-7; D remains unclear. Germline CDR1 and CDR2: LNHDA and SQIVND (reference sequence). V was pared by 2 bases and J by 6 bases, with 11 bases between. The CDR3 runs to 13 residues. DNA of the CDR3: TGTGCCAGTAGTATAAATAGGGAAGGCGAGCAGTACTTC. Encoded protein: CASSINREGEQYF.

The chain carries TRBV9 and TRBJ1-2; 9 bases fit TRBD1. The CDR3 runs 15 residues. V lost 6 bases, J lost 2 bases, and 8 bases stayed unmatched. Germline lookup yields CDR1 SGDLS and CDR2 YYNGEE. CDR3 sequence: CASTKTGTGNYGYTF. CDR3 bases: TGTGCCAGCACCAAGACTGGGACAGGGAACTATGGCTACACCTTC.

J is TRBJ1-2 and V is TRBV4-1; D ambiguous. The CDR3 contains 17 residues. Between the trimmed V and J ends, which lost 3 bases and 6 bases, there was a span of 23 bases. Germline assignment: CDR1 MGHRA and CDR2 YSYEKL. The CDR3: CASSHDWGGYLFNGYTF. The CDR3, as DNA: TGCGCCAGCAGCCACGACTGGGGAGGCTATCTTTTTAATGGCTACACCTTC.

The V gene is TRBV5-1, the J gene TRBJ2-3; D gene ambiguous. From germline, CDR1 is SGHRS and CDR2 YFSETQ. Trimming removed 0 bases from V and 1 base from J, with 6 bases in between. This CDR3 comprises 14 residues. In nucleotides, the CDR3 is TGCGCCAGCAGCTTGGCGGGCCGCACAGATACGCAGTATTTT. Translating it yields CASSLAGRTDTQYF.

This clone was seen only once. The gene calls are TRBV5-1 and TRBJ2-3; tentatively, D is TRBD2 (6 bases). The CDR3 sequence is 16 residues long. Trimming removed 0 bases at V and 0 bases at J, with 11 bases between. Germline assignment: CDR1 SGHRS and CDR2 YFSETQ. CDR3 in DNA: TGCGCCAGCAGCTTGGAAGGGACTCCTAGCACAGATACGCAGTATTTT. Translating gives CASSLEGTPSTDTQYF.

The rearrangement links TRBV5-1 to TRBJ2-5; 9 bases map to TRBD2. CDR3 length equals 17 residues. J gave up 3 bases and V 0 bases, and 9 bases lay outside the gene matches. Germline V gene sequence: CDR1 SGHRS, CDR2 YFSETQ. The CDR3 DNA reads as TGCGCCAGCAGCTTGGGTCTTAGCGGGAGTAGGGAAGAGACCCAGTACTTC. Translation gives CASSLGLSGSREETQYF.

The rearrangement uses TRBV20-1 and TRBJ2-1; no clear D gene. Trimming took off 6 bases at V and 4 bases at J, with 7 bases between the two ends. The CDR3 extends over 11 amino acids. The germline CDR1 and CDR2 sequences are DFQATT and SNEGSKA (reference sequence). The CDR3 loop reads CSAWKYNEQFF. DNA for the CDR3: TGCAGTGCCTGGAAATACAATGAGCAGTTCTTC.

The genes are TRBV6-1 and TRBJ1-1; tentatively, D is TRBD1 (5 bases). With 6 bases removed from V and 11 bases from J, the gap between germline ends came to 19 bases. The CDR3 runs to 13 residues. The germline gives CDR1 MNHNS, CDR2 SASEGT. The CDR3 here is CASRRDGQTYAFF. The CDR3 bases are TGTGCCAGCAGGAGGGACGGCCAGACGTACGCTTTCTTT.

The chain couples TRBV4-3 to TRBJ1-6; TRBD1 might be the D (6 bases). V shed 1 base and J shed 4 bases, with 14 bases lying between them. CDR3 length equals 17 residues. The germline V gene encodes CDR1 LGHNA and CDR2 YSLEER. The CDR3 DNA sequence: TGCGCCAGCAGCCAAGTTCCCTGGGGGCCGTATAATTCACCCCTCCACTTT. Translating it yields CASSQVPWGPYNSPLHF.

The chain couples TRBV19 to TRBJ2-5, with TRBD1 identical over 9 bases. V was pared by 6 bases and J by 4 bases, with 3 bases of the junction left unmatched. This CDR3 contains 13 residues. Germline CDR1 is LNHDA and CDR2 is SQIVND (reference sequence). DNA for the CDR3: TGTGCCAGTAGCTGGACAGGGGCAGAGACCCAGTACTTC. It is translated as CASSWTGAETQYF.

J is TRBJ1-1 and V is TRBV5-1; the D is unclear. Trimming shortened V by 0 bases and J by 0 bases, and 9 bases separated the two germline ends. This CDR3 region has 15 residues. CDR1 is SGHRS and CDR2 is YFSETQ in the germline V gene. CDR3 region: CASSLAESLNTEAFF. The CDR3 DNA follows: TGCGCCAGCAGCTTGGCTGAGAGCCTGAACACTGAAGCTTTCTTT.

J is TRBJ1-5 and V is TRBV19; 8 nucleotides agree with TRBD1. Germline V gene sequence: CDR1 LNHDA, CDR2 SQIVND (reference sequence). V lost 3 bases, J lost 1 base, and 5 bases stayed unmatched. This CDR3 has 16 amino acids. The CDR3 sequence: CASSMTGVGSNQPQHF. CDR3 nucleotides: TGTGCCAGTAGTATGACAGGGGTGGGGAGCAATCAGCCCCAGCATTTT.

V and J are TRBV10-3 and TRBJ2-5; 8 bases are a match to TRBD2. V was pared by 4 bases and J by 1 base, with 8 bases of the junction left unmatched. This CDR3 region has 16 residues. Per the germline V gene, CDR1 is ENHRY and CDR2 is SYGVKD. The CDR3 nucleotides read TGTGCCATCAGTGGAGCGGAGCGGGGGCCCCAAGAGACCCAGTACTTC. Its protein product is CAISGAERGPQETQYF.

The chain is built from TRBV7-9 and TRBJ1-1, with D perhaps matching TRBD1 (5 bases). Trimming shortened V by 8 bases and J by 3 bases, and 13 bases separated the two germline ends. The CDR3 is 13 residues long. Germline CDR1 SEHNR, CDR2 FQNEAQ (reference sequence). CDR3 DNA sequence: TGTGCCAGCGGGAGACGGGGGGACACTGAAGCTTTCTTT. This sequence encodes CASGRRGDTEAFF.

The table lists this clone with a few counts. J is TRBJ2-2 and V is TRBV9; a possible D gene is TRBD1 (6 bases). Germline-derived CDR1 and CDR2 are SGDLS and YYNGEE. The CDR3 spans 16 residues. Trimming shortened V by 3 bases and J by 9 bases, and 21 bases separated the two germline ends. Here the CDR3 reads CASSAPGVDRSRELFF. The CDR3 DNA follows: TGTGCCAGCAGCGCCCCCGGGGTGGACAGAAGTAGGGAGCTGTTTTTT.

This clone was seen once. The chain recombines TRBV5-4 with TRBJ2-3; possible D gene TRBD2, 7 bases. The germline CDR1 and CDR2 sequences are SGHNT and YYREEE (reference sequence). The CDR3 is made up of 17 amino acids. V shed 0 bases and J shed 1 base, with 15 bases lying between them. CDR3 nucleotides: TGTGCCAGCAGCTTGGATTTGGGGGGGGCACGCACAGATACGCAGTATTTT. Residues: CASSLDLGGARTDTQYF.

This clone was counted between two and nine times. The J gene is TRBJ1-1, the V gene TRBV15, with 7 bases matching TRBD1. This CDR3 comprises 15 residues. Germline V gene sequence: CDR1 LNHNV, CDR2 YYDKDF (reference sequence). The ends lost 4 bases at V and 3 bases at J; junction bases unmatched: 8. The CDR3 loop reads CATSNPGGWYTEAFF. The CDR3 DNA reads TGTGCCACCAGCAACCCAGGGGGGTGGTACACTGAAGCTTTCTTT.

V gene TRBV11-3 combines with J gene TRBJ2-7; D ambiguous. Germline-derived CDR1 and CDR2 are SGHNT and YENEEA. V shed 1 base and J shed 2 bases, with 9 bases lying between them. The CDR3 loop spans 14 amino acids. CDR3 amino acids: CASSLGAGPYEQYF. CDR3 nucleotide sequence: TGTGCCAGCAGCTTAGGAGCAGGCCCCTACGAGCAGTACTTC.

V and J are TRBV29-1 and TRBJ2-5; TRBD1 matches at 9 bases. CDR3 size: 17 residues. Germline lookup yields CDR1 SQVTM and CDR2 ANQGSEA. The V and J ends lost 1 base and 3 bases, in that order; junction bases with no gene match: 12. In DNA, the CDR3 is TGCAGCGTTGAAGTGGGAGCGGCCGGGACAGGGAAAGAGACCCAGTACTTC. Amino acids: CSVEVGAAGTGKETQYF.

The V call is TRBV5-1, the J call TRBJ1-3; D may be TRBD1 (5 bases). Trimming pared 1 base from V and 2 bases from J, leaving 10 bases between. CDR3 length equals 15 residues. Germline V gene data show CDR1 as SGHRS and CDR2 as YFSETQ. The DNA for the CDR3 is TGCGCCAGCAGCTTGTCAGGGCAGACTGGAAACACCATATATTTT. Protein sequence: CASSLSGQTGNTIYF.

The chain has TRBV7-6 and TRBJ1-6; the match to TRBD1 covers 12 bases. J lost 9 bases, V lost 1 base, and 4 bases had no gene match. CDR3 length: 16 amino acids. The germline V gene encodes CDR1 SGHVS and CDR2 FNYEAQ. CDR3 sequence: CASSLEGTGGFSPLHF. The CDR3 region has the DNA TGTGCCAGCAGCTTAGAGGGGACAGGGGGCTTTTCACCCCTCCACTTT.